This T cell receptor beta chain stems from a study of identical twins. Whole-study findings and limits: Where out-of-frame alpha sequences were twin-shared, they showed excess low generation probability. Within beta out-of-frame sequences, the excess sharing observed between twins was weaker.

This clonotype has just a few counts. What it binds is unknown. Germline CDR1 reads SGHTA; CDR2 reads FQGNSA. Between the trimmed V and J ends, which lost 5 bases and 2 bases, there was a span of 12 bases. CDR3 size: 14 residues. TCRdb redid the calling of the 5' RACE reads with MiXCR, one entry per CDR3 protein. The sample comprises a few hundred thousand distinct CDR3 sequences, nearly 10% of which are singletons, and more than 2.5% rests with the top ten. The same specimen was also included in a second study, on yellow fever vaccine responses in identical twins.

The chain carries TRBV7-2 and TRBJ1-2; possible D gene TRBD1, 5 bases. The sequencing sample was made of PBMCs. The clonotype originates from a woman under 30 in good health. The CDR3 region is CASSPGRQNYGYTF. The CDR3 region has the DNA TGTGCCAGCAGCCCGGGACGTCAGAACTATGGCTACACCTTC.